This TCR beta chain was recorded in a study of naive and memory T cell subsets. Study results and limitations: RNA-based TCR counts may shift with T cell activation and differentiation. In naive cells, over 95% of TCR sequences were seen only once.

Both TRBC1 and TRBC2 were covered by a beta constant-region primer of two equimolar oligonucleotides. TCRdb independently ran MiXCR on the UMI-ligation and nested PCR reads; one entry per CDR3 protein. The data contain 77,000 or so distinct CDR3 sequences, under 15% of them singletons. About this clonotype: As yet, its antigen is unknown.

CD4 T cells were positively selected, then CD8 T cells from the CD4-negative fraction. Cells stained for CD3, CD4, CD8, CD45RA and CD27 were sorted into four subsets. Germline assignment: CDR1 SGHTA and CDR2 FQGNSA. This CDR3 has 15 amino acids. The V end was cut by 6 bases, the J end by 4 bases, with 15 bases between. The chain employs TRBV7-2 and TRBJ2-2, with D possibly TRBD1 on 6 matching bases. This clonotype originated in a human donor in good health. Source material: central memory CD4+ T cells from blood. The CDR3 region has the DNA TGTGCCAGCAGATTCAGGGGAGACGGCACCGGGGAGCTGTTTTTT. This translates into CASRFRGDGTGELFF. The full variable domain, rest sourced from reference TRBV7-2 and TRBJ2-2, is GAGVSQSPSNKVTEKGKDVELRCDPISGHTALYWYRQSLGQGLEFLIYFQGNSAPDKSGLPSDRFSAERTGGSVSTLTIQRTQQEDSAVYLCASRFRGDGTGELFFGEGSRLTVL.